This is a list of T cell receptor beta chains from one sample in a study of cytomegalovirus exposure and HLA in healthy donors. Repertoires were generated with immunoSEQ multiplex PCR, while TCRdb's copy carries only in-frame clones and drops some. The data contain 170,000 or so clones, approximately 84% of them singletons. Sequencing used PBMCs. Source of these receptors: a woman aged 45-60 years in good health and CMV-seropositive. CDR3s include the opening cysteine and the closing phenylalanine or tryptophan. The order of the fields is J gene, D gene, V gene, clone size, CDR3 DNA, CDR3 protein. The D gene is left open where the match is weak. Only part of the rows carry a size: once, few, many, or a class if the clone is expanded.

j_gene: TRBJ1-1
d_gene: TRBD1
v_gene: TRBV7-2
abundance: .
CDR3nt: TGTGCCAGCAGCAAGACAGGGGCCACTGAAGCTTTCTTT
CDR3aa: CASSKTGATEAFF

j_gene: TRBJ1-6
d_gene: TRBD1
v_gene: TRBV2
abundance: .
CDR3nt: TGTGCCAGCAGGACTGGGACAGCTAATTCACCCCTCCACTTT
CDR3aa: CASRTGTANSPLHF

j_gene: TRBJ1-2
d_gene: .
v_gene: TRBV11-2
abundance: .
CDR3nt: TGTGCCAGCAGCTTAGAACCTGTGAGCTATGGCTACACCTTC
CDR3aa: CASSLEPVSYGYTF

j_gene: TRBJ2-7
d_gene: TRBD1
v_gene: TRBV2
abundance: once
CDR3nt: TGTGCCAGCAAAGGAGGGACAGGGGGCTACGAGCAGTACTTC
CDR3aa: CASKGGTGGYEQYF

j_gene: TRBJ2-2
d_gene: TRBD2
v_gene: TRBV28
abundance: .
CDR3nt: TGTGCCAGCAGTTTATTCGCGGGGGTAGCGGGAGGGCCAGTAAACACCGGGGAGCTGTTTTTT
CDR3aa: CASSLFAGVAGGPVNTGELFF

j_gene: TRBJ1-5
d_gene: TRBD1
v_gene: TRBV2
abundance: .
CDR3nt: TGTGCCAGCAGAGGGACAGATTATAGCAATCAGCCCCAGCATTTT
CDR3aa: CASRGTDYSNQPQHF

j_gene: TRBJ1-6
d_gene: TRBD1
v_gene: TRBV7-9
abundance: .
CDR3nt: TGTGCCAGCAGCTCCACCCGGACAGGGAGCTCCTATAATTCACCCCTCCACTTT
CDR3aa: CASSSTRTGSSYNSPLHF

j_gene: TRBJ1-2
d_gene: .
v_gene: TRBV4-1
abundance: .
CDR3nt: TGCGCCAGCAGCCAAGTTGGGACAAGAGTATATGGCTACACCTTC
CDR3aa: CASSQVGTRVYGYTF

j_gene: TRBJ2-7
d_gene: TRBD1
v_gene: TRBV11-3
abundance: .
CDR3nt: TGTGCCAGCAGCGGGACAGGGGATTACCACGAGCAGTACTTC
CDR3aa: CASSGTGDYHEQYF

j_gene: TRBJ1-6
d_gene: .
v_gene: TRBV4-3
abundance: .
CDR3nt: TGCGCCAGCAGACCCTACCAGGGCCTGACTGTCGAGGATAATTCACCCCTCCACTTT
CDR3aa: CASRPYQGLTVEDNSPLHF

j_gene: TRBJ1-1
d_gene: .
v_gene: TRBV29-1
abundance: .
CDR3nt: TGCAGCGTTGATCGGGGGGGCACTGAAGCTTTCTTT
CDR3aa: CSVDRGGTEAFF

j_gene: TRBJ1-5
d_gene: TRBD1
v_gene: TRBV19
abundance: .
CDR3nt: TGTGCCAGTAGGGGACAGGTCAATCAGCCCCAGCATTTT
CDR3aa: CASRGQVNQPQHF

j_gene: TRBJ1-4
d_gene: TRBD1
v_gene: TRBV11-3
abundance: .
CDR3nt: TGTGCCAGCAGCTCCCACAGGGGCCCAACTAATGAAAAACTGTTTTTT
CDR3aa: CASSSHRGPTNEKLFF

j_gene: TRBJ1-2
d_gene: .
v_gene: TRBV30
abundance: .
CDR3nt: TGTGCCTGGAGAATGGCCCTCTATGGCTACACCTTC
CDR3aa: CAWRMALYGYTF

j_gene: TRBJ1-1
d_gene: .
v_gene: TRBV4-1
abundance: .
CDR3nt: TGCGCCAGCAGCCAAGATCCCTCCATGCGGGGGGCCACTGAAGCTTTCTTT
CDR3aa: CASSQDPSMRGATEAFF

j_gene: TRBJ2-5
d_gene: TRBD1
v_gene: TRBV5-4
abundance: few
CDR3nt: TGTGCCAGCAGCCCCCCCAGGGGGACCCATGGGGAAGAGACCCAGTACTTC
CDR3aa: CASSPPRGTHGEETQYF

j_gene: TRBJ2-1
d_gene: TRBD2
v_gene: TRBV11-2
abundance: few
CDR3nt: TGTGCCAGCAGCTTAGAGGACTACGTTTGGCGGGGGAGCTCCTACAATGAGCAGTTCTTC
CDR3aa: CASSLEDYVWRGSSYNEQFF

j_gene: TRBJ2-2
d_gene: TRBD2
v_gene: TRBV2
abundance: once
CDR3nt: TGTGCCAGCAGCCTAACTAGCGTGGGGGAGCTGTTTTTT
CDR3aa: CASSLTSVGELFF

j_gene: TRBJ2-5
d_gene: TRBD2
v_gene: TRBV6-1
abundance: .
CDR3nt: TGTGCCAGCAAGGCTAGCGGAACCCTCCTGGAGACCCAGTACTTC
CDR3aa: CASKASGTLLETQYF

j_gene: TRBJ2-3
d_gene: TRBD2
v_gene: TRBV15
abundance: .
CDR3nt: TGTGCCACCAGCAGAGCGGGAGGGAACACAGATACGCAGTATTTT
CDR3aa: CATSRAGGNTDTQYF

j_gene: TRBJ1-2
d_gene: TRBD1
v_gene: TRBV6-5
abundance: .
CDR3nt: TGTGCCAGCAGAAAGACAGGGGGCTATGGCTACACCTTC
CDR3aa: CASRKTGGYGYTF

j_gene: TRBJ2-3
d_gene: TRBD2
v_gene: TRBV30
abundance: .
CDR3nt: TGTGCCTGGACTAGCGGGGGCACAGATACGCAGTATTTT
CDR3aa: CAWTSGGTDTQYF

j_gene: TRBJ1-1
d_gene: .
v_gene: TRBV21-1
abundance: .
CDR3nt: TGTGCCAGTCCTTACACTGAAGCTTTCTTT
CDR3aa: CASPYTEAFF

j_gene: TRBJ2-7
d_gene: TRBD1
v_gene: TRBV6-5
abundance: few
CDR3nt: TGTGCCAGCAGCCCCGGGACAGGACGCTACGAGCAGTACTTC
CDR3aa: CASSPGTGRYEQYF

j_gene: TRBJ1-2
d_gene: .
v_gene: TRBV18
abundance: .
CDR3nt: TGTGCCAGCTCCGGGCAAGGGGTAGGCTATGGCTACACCTTC
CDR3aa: CASSGQGVGYGYTF

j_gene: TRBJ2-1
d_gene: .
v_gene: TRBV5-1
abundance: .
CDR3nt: TGCGCCAGCAGCCCGGGCGGGGACAATGAGCAGTTCTTC
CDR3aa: CASSPGGDNEQFF

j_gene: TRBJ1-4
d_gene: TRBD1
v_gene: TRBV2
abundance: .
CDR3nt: TGTGCCAGCAGTGTCAACAGGGGGAATAATGAAAAACTGTTTTTT
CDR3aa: CASSVNRGNNEKLFF

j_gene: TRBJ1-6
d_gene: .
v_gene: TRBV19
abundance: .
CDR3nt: TGTGCCAGTCGTATAGTAGGCAGGGAATCACCCCTCCACTTT
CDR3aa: CASRIVGRESPLHF

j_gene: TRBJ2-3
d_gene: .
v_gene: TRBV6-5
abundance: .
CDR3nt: TGTGCCAGCAGGGAGGGTAGAGATACGCAGTATTTT
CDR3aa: CASREGRDTQYF

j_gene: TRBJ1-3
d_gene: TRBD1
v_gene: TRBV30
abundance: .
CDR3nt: TGTGCCTGGAGTAAAGGACAGGGACGAGACACCATATATTTT
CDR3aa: CAWSKGQGRDTIYF

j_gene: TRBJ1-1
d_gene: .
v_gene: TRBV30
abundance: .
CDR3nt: TGTGCCTGGAGTTTCGACAGGCCTCAAGCGGCTTTCTTT
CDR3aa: CAWSFDRPQAAFF

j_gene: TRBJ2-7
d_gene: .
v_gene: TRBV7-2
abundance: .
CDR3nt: TGTGCCAGCAGCTTGGGGGCCCCCTACGAGCAGTACTTC
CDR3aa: CASSLGAPYEQYF

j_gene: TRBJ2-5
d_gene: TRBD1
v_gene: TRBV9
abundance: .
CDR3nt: TGTGCCAGCAGCGTACGTGACAGGGCAGGGGAGCAGTACTTC
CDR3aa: CASSVRDRAGEQYF

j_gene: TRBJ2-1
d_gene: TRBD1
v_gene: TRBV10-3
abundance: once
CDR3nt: TGTGCCATCAGTAGGGACAGCTCCTACAATGAGCAGTTCTTC
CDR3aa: CAISRDSSYNEQFF

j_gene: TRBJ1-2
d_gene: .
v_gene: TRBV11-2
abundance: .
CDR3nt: TGTGCCAGCAGCCCCGGGACCGCGGGACCTGGCTACACCTTC
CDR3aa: CASSPGTAGPGYTF

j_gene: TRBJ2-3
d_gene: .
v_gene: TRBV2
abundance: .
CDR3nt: TGTGCCAGCAGCGGACAAATAAGCACAGATACGCAGTATTTT
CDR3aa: CASSGQISTDTQYF

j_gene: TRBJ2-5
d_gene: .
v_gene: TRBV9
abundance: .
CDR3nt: TGTGCCAGCAGCGTAGCTCCACAGCCCCAAGAGACCCAGTACTTC
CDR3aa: CASSVAPQPQETQYF

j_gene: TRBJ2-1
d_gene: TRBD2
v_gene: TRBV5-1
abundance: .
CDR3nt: TGCGCCAGCAGCTCGGGGAGGGGAGGAGGCCTCAATGAGCAGTTCTTC
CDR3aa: CASSSGRGGGLNEQFF